This T cell receptor (beta chain) was recorded in a study of CD8 T cells in Susac syndrome (dated 2019 in TCRdb). Study-wide context: Of the Susac syndrome patients who were sequenced, under 10 were in clinical remission while roughly six had clinically active disease. CD8+ T cell repertoire clonality was compared between eleven to twelve healthy donors, approximately 14 Susac syndrome patients and roughly 15 multiple sclerosis patients. Whether CD8+ T cell activation and differentiation in Susac syndrome was antigen driven was tested using repertoire sequencing. Susac syndrome patients were therapy-naive, on corticosteroids (some also receiving IVIg), or on IVIg alone at blood withdrawal. Beyond this particular receptor, the publication reports: Clonal expansion was seen in Susac syndrome CD8+ repertoires, peaking in CD8+ TEMRA cells and being greater in clinically active patients than in remitting ones. Sixteen and five Susac-specific public clones were found in the total CD8+ and CD8+ TEMRA repertoires, respectively. The TCR sequencing and HLA analysis was acknowledged to have included a relatively small number of individuals.

The CDR3 runs 15 residues from the cysteine to the phenylalanine. The read is trimmed to its CDR3 DNA, 45 bases read in frame from base 1. The junction shows trimming of 3 bases on V and 6 bases on J, and the gene matches do not reach 3 bases of it. Sequences KGHDR (CDR1) and SFDVKD (CDR2) are obtained from the germline V gene. RNA was extracted with the RNeasy kit and about 0.5 to 1 ug was reverse transcribed using random hexamers. TCR beta CDR3 regions were amplified with the immunoSEQ multiplex PCR assay covering 54 Vbeta and 13 Jbeta segments. PCR amplification bias was corrected by using a synthetic template baseline for primer optimization and computational correction. The study's processing was this. Only productive sequences were kept, with reads annotated to V, D and J genes according to IMGT and analyzed in immunoSEQ Analyzer. Clonality was computed as one minus Shannon entropy normalized by log2 of the number of productive unique sequences. For each patient and control, public and private clones were evaluated within the 100 most prevalent clones. Clones were defined as Susac-specific when absent from the healthy and MS cohorts, from about a thousand published viral clones and from other ImmuneACCESS disease sequences. The public reads were quality trimmed at Q25 with fastp and then assembled into clones with MiXCR by TCRdb, keeping productive beta chains. When rows share a CDR3 protein, they turn into one entry using the most common DNA and genes. Clone size and V and J calls follow TCRdb, not the original study. The sample table holds around 170,000 distinct CDR3 sequences, of which approximately 95% were seen once. Jointly, the top ten make up approximately 0.16% of the sample.

This clonotype has only one observation. Its specific antigen is unknown. No clone much larger than this one lies a single base away; base qualities are absent. Single-read evidence is weak. High-throughput TCR beta sequencing profiled peripheral blood CD8+ and CD4+ T cells from healthy donors, Susac syndrome patients and multiple sclerosis patients. The Susac syndrome patients fulfilled recently defined diagnostic criteria for definite or probable disease. Bulk CD8+ and CD4+ T cells were purified by magnetic negative isolation, whereas CD8+ TEMRA cells were enriched by FACS. Blood was collected in EDTA tubes and processed within 24 hours, with PBMCs isolated through density gradient centrifugation. PBMCs intended for TCR sequencing were cryopreserved in liquid nitrogen and were subsequently thawed in a 37 degrees C water bath. The sorted or isolated CD4+, CD8+ and CD8+ TEMRA cells reached a purity of at least 90%.

This chain joins TRBV24-1 to TRBJ2-1, with 11 bases in between that match TRBD1. The sequence came from a human donor with Susac syndrome. Sequenced: CD8+ T cells from PBMCs. The DNA sequence is as follows: TGTGCCACCAGTGATCCGGGACAGGGGGGCAATGAGCAGTTCTTC. It codes for CATSDPGQGGNEQFF.